This T cell receptor beta chain was captured in a study of blood T cell repertoires in COVID-19. The CDR3 consists of 16 residues. Trimming took off 3 bases at V and 1 base at J, with 15 bases between the two ends. Germline CDR1 SGHDN, CDR2 FVKESK. Profiled with immunoSEQ multiplex PCR; TCRdb holds only in-frame clones, not every one. Of 150,000 or so clones listed, roughly 83% are singletons. This clonotype originated in a woman aged 55-69 years with acute or convalescent COVID-19. This chain connects TRBV14 to TRBJ1-1; D unresolved. What was sequenced was peripheral blood. The CDR3 DNA follows: TGTGCCAGCAGCCAGAGGGTCTTCTGGGGGAACACTGAAGCTTTCTTT. Its translation is CASSQRVFWGNTEAFF.